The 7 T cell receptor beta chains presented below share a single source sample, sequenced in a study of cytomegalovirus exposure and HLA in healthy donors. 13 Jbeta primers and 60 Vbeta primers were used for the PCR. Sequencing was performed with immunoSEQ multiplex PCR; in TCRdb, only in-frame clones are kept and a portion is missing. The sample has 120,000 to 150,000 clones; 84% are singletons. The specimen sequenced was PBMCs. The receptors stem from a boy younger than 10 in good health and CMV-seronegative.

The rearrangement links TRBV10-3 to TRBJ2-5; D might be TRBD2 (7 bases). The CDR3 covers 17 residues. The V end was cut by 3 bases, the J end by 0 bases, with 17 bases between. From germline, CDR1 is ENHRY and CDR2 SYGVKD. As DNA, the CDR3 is TGTGCCATCAGTGAACTGGGGGGGCCATCGGACCAAGAGACCCAGTACTTC. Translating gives CAISELGGPSDQETQYF.

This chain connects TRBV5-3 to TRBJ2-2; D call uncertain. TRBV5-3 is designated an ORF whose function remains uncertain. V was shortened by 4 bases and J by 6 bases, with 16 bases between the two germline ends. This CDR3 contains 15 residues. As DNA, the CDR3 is TGTGCCAGAAGCGCCACCCCCCGGGTATCCGGGGAGCTGTTTTTT. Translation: CARSATPRVSGELFF.

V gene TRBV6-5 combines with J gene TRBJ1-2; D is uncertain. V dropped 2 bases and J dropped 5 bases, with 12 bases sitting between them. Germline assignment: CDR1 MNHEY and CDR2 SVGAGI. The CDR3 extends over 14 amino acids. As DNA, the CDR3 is TGTGCCAGCAGTTACGCGGAGTCCAATTATGGCTACACCTTC. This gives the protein CASSYAESNYGYTF.

The CDR3 DNA reads TGTGCCAGCACCAGATCAACCGGGACAGGGATTGGCTACACCTTC. It translates to CASTRSTGTGIGYTF. The rearrangement uses TRBV6-5 and TRBJ1-2; TRBD1 matches at 9 bases. Germline V gene data show CDR1 as MNHEY and CDR2 as SVGAGI. The CDR3 runs 15 residues. J gave up 7 bases and V 7 bases, and 13 bases lay outside the gene matches.

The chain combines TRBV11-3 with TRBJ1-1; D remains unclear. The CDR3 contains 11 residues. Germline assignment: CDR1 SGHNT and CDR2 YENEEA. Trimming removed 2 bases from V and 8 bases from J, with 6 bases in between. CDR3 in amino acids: CASSLKEEAFF. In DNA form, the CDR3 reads TGTGCCAGCAGCTTAAAGGAGGAAGCTTTCTTT.

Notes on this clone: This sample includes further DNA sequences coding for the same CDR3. CDR3 coding DNA: TGTGCCAGCAGTTTACGGGGATCCAATCAGCCCCAGCATTTT. Its protein product is CASSLRGSNQPQHF. V usage is TRBV28 and J usage is TRBJ1-5, with unresolved D. Germline V gene lookup returns CDR1 MDHEN and CDR2 SYDVKM. V was shortened by 2 bases and J by 3 bases, with 8 bases between the two germline ends. CDR3 size: 14 residues.

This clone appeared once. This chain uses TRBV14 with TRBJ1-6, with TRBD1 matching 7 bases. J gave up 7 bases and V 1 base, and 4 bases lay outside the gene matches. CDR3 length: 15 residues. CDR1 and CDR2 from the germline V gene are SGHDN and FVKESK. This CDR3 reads CASSQGDRVNSPLHF. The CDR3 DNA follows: TGTGCCAGCAGCCAAGGGGACAGAGTCAATTCACCCCTCCACTTT. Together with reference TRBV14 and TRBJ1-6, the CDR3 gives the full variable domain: EAGVTQFPSHSVIEKGQTVTLRCDPISGHDNLYWYRRVMGKEIKFLLHFVKESKQDESGMPNNRFLAERTGGTYSTLKVQPAELEDSGVYFCASSQGDRVNSPLHFGNGTRLTVT.